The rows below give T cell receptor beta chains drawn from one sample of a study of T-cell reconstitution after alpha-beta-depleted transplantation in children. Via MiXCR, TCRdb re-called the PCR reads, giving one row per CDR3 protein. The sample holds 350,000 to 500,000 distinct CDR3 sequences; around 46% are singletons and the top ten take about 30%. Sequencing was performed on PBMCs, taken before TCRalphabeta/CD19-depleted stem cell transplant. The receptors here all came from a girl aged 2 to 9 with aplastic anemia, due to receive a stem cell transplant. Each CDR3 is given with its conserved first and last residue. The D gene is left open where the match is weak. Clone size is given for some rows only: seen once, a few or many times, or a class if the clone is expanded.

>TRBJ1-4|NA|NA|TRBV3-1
CASSQGMANEKLFF
TGTGCCAGCAGCCAAGGGATGGCTAATGAAAAACTGTTTTTT
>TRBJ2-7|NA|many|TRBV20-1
CSARPKEGGYGVMDEQYF
TGCAGTGCTAGACCCAAAGAAGGGGGGTACGGAGTTATGGACGAGCAGTACTTC
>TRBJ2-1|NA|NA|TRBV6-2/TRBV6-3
CASSYSGLRNYNEQFF
TGTGCCAGCAGTTACTCCGGCCTTCGGAACTACAATGAGCAGTTCTTC
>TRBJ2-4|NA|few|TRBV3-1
CASSHRSGAKNIQYF
TGTGCCAGCAGCCACCGGAGCGGAGCCAAAAACATTCAGTACTTC
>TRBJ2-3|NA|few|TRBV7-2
CASSLVFSESTIDTQYF
TGTGCCAGCAGCTTAGTGTTTAGCGAGAGTACCATCGATACGCAGTATTTT
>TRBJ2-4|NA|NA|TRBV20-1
CSARDLEQRDIQYF
TGCAGTGCTAGAGATTTGGAACAGAGGGACATTCAGTACTTC
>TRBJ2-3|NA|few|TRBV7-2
CASSLGLPYPTDTQYF
TGTGCCAGCAGCTTAGGACTGCCCTATCCCACAGATACGCAGTATTTT
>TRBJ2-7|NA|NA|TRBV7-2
CASSLGLFGGEQYF
TGTGCCAGCAGCTTAGGACTATTCGGAGGCGAGCAGTACTTC
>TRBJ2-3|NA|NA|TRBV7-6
CASSLARQTDTQYF
TGTGCCAGCAGCTTAGCCCGACAGACAGATACGCAGTATTTT
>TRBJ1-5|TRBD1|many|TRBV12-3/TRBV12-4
CASSLGPQGGQQPQHF
TGTGCCAGCAGTTTAGGCCCACAGGGGGGGCAACAGCCCCAGCATTTT
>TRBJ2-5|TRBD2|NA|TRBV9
CASSLFGGRVGERETQYF
TGTGCCAGCAGCCTCTTTGGCGGGAGAGTCGGTGAGAGGGAGACCCAGTACTTC
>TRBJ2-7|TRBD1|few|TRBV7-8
CASSFYLDRAVYEQYF
TGTGCCAGCAGCTTCTATCTGGACAGGGCAGTCTACGAGCAGTACTTC
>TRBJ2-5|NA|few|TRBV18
CASCQQRVETQYF
TGTGCCAGCTGTCAACAAAGGGTGGAGACCCAGTACTTC
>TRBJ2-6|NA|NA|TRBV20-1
CSARDFATPSGANVLTF
TGCAGTGCTAGAGATTTCGCAACTCCGTCTGGGGCCAACGTCCTGACTTTC
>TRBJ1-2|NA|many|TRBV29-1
CSAPAQGLDGYTF
TGCAGCGCCCCAGCACAGGGTTTGGATGGCTACACCTTC
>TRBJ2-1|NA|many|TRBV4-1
CASTQGDEQFF
TGCGCCAGCACTCAGGGCGATGAGCAGTTCTTC
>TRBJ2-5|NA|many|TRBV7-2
CASSSKRGPGETQYF
TGTGCCAGCAGCTCGAAAAGAGGGCCGGGGGAGACCCAGTACTTC
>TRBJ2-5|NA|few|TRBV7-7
CASSLAPGPQETQYF
TGTGCTAGCAGCTTAGCTCCGGGTCCCCAAGAGACCCAGTACTTC
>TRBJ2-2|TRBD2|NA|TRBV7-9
CASSLRLAGHISGELFF
TGTGCCAGCAGCTTACGACTAGCGGGCCATATTTCCGGGGAGCTGTTTTTT
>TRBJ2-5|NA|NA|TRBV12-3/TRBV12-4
CASRQGSQTQYF
TGTGCCAGCAGACAGGGCTCGCAGACCCAGTACTTC
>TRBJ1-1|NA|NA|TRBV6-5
CASSYSSSMNTEAFF
TGTGCCAGCAGTTACTCCTCGTCGATGAACACTGAAGCTTTCTTT
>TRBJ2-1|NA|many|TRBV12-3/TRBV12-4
CATRLGRYNEQFF
TGTGCCACCAGACTAGGGAGATACAATGAGCAGTTCTTC
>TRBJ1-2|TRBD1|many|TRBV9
CASSARPTDRGYGYTF
TGTGCCAGCAGCGCGCGCCCGACGGACAGGGGGTATGGCTACACCTTC
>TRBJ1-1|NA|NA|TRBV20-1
CSVPTGTWSEAFF
TGCAGTGTTCCGACAGGTACATGGAGTGAAGCTTTCTTT
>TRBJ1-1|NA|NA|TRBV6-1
CASSRYDTQTEAFF
TGTGCCAGCAGTCGATATGACACACAAACTGAAGCTTTCTTT
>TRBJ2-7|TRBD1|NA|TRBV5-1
CASSLMGQGARNEQYF
TGCGCCAGCAGCCTCATGGGACAGGGGGCTAGAAACGAGCAGTACTTC
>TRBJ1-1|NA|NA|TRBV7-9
CASSLVGTNTEAFF
TGTGCCAGCAGCTTAGTGGGCACGAACACTGAAGCTTTCTTT
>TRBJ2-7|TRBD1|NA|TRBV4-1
CASNTPGQGVGEQYF
TGCGCCAGCAACACCCCGGGACAGGGGGTGGGAGAGCAGTACTTC
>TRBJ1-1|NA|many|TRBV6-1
CASSQQTGNTEAFF
TGTGCCAGCAGTCAACAGACAGGGAACACTGAAGCTTTCTTT
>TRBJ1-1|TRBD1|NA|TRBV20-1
CSAGGRDRGLEAFF
TGCAGTGCTGGCGGCCGGGACAGGGGGCTTGAAGCTTTCTTT
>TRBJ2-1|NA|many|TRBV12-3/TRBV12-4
CASSSGLNEQFF
TGTGCCAGCAGTTCAGGACTGAATGAGCAGTTCTTC
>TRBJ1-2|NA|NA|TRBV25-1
CASSERTANYGYTF
TGTGCCAGCAGTGAACGGACAGCCAACTATGGCTACACCTTC
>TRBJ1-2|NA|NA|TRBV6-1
CASRRTANYGYTF
TGTGCCAGCCGGCGGACAGCTAACTATGGCTACACCTTC
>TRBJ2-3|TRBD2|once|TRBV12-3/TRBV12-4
CASSAPGLDTDTQYF
TGTGCCAGCAGTGCGCCGGGACTAGACACAGATACGCAGTATTTT
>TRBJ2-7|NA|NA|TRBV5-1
CASSLESQSGEQYF
TGCGCCAGCAGCTTGGAAAGTCAGTCAGGCGAGCAGTACTTC
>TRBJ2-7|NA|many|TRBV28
CASSPLDENYEQYF
TGTGCCAGCAGCCCTCTTGACGAGAACTACGAGCAGTACTTC
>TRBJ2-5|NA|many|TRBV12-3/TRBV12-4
CASSPRRKGETQYF
TGTGCCAGCAGTCCCCGACGGAAAGGAGAGACCCAGTACTTC
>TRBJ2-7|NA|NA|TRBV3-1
CASSQTAYYEQYF
TGTGCCAGCAGCCAGACGGCTTACTACGAGCAGTACTTC
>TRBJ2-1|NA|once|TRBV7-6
CASSLAELNNEQFF
TGTGCCAGCAGCTTAGCGGAACTGAACAATGAGCAGTTCTTC
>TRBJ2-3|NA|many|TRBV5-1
CASSLVTATDTQYF
TGCGCCAGCAGCTTGGTTACGGCGACAGATACGCAGTATTTT
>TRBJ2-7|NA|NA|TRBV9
CASSSSPGDGSYEQYF
TGTGCCAGCAGCTCCTCCCCCGGGGATGGGTCCTACGAGCAGTACTTC
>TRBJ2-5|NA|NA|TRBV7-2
CASSLGFRGEETQYF
TGTGCCAGCAGCTTAGGATTCAGGGGAGAGGAGACCCAGTACTTC
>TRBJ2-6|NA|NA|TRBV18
CASSPQAGTSGANVLTF
TGTGCCAGCTCACCACAAGCAGGTACCTCTGGGGCCAACGTCCTGACTTTC
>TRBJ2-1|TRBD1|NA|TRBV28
CASSSSGTGGLNEQFF
TGTGCCAGCAGTTCGTCCGGGACAGGGGGCCTCAATGAGCAGTTCTTC
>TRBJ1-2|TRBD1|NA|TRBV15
CATSGGTGLLYGYTF
TGTGCCACCAGCGGGGGGACAGGTTTACTATATGGCTACACCTTC
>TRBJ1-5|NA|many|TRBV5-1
CASSLQGNQPQHF
TGCGCCAGCAGCTTGCAGGGCAATCAGCCCCAGCATTTT
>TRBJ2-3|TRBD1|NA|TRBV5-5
CASSVMPGTGADTQYF
TGTGCCAGCAGCGTAATGCCCGGGACAGGGGCAGATACGCAGTATTTT
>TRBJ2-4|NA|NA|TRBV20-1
CSARVAKNIQYF
TGCAGTGCTCGGGTAGCCAAAAACATTCAGTACTTC
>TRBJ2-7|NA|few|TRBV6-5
CASSYSNRDYEQYF
TGTGCCAGCAGTTACTCGAACCGGGACTACGAGCAGTACTTC
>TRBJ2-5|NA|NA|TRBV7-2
CASRLVLLGTQYF
TGTGCCAGCAGGCTAGTCCTGCTAGGGACCCAGTACTTC
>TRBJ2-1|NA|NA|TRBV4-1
CASSQDLSYSSYNEQFF
TGCGCCAGCAGCCAAGATCTCTCGTACAGCTCCTACAATGAGCAGTTCTTC
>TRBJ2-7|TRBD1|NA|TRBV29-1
CSVGQGWGEQYF
TGCAGCGTTGGACAGGGTTGGGGCGAGCAGTACTTC
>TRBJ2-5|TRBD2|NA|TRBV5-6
CASSFYPGLGIETQYF
TGTGCCAGCAGCTTTTATCCGGGACTAGGAATTGAGACCCAGTACTTC
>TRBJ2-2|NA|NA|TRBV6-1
CASSEAHSAGELFF
TGTGCCAGCAGTGAAGCGCACAGCGCCGGGGAGCTGTTTTTT
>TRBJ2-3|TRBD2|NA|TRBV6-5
CASSYSSGRALGDTQYF
TGTGCCAGCAGTTACTCTAGCGGGAGGGCCCTCGGAGATACGCAGTATTTT
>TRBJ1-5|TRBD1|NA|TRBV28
CASSLSRGLGQPQHF
TGTGCCAGCAGTTTATCGAGGGGGCTTGGGCAGCCCCAGCATTTT
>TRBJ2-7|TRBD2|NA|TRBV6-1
CASRTSGTISEQYF
TGTGCCAGCAGGACTAGCGGGACCATCTCCGAGCAGTACTTC
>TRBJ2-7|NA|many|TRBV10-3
CAISERGARDEQYF
TGTGCCATCAGTGAGCGGGGGGCGAGGGACGAGCAGTACTTC
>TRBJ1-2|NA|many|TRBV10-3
CAIGPGGGYTF
TGTGCCATCGGTCCTGGAGGAGGCTACACCTTC